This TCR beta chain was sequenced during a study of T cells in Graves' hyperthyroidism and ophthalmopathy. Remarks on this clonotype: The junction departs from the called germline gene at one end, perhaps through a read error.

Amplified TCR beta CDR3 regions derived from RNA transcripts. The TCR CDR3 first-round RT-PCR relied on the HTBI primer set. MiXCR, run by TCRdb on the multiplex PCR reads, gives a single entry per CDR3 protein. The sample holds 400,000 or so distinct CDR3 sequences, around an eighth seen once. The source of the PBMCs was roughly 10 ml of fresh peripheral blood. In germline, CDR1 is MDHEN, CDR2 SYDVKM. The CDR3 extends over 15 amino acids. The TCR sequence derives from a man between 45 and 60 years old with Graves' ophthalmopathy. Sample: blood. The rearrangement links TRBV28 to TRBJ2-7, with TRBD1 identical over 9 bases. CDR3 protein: CAGRTSDRGNNEQYF. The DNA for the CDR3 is TGTGCCGGCAGGACCTCGGACAGGGGAAACAACGAGCAGTACTTC.